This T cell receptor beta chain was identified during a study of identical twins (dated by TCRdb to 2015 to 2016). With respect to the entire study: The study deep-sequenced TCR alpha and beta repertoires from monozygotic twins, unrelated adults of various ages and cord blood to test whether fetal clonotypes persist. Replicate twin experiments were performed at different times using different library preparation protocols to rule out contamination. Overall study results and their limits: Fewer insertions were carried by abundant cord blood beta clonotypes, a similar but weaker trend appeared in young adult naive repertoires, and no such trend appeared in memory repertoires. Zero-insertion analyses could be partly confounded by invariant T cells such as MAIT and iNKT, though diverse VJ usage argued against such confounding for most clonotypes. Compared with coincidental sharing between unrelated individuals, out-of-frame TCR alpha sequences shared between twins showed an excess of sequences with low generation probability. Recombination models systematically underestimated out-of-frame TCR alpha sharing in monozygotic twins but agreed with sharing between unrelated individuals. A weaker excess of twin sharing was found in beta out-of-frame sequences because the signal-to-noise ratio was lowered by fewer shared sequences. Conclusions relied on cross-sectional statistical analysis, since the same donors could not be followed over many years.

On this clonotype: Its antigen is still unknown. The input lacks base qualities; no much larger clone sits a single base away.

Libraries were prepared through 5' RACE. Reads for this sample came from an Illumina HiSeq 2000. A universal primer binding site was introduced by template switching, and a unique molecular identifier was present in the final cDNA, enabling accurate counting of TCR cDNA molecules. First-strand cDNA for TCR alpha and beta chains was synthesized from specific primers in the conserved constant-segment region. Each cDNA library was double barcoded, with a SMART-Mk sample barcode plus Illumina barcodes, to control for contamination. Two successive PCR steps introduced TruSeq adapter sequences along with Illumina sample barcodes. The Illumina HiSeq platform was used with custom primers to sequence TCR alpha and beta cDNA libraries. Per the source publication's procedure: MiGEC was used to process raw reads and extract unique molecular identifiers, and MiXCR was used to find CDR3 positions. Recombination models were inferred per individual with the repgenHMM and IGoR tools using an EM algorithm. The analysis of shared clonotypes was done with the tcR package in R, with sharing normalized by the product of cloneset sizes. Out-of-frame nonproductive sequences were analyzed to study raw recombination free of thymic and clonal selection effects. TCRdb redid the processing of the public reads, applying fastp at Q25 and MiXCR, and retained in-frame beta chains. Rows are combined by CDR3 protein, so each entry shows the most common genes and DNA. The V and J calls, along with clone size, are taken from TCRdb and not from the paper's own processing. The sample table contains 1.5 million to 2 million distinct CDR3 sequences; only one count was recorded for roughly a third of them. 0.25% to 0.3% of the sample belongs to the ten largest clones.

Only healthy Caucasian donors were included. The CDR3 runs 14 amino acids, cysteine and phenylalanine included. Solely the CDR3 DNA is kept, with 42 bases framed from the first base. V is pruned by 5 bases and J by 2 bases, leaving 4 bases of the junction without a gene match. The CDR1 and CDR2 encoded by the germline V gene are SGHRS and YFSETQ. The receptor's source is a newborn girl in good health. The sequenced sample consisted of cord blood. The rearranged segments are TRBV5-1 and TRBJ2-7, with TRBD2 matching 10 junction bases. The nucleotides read TGCGCCAGCAGGGTTCTAGCGGGGGCCTACGAGCAGTACTTC. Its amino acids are CASRVLAGAYEQYF. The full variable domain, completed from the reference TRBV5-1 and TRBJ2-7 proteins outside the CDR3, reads KAGVTQTPRYLIKTRGQQVTLSCSPISGHRSVSWYQQTPGQGLQFLFEYFSETQRNKGNFPGRFSGRQFSNSRSEMNVSTLELGDSALYLCASRVLAGAYEQYFGPGTRLTVT.